What follows is one TCR beta chain and its context. Over several immunoSEQ plates, each subset's genomic DNA was distributed in even portions. TCRdb's table, derived via immunoSEQ multiplex PCR, lists solely in-frame clones and lacks some. This sample yields more than 2 million clones, of which roughly 95% are seen a single time; about 1.1% belongs to the top ten. The data were taken from a study of shared clonotypes between healthy human individuals. Naive CD8 cells, CD45RO-negative and positively selected for CCR7, excluded terminally differentiated effector memory CD45RA+ cells. Everyone who donated was a Caucasian adult who lived in Nashville, Tennessee. V dropped 5 bases and J dropped 2 bases, with 16 bases sitting between them. Germline lookup yields CDR1 MNHEY and CDR2 SVGAGI. The CDR3 is 15 residues long.

This TCR was recovered from a man between 18 and 29 years old in good health. The chain has TRBV6-5 and TRBJ2-7; the D call may be TRBD1 or TRBD2 (5 bases each). The sequenced material came from naive CD8+ T cells sorted from blood. This CDR3 reads CASSPGWDGAYEQYF. Here the CDR3 DNA reads TGTGCCAGCAGTCCGGGGTGGGACGGCGCCTACGAGCAGTACTTC.